This entry features one T cell receptor (beta chain) sequence. The antigen is undetermined. This CDR3 has 15 amino acids. Germline loops: CDR1 MGHRA, CDR2 YSYEKL. The V and J ends lost 1 base and 3 bases, in that order; junction bases with no gene match: 6. Generated by immunoSEQ multiplex PCR, the TCRdb table keeps only in-frame clones and is missing some. The repertoire includes about 86,000 clones, roughly nine tenths of them detected once, and approximately 0.48% sits in the top ten. The data belong to a study of graft-versus-host responses after intestinal transplantation. Overall study findings and caveats: GvH clones were identified in recipient marrow, with some first appearing in ileum or blood.

The sample here was unstimulated CD8+ T cells sorted from spleen or lymph node cells, taken before intestinal transplant. This TCR came from a human donor who received an intestinal transplant. The chain recombines TRBV4-1 with TRBJ2-7, with TRBD2 matching over 7 bases. CDR3 nucleotides: TGCGCCAGCAGCCAAGGAGCAGGCGGGGGCTACGAGCAGTACTTC. Protein: CASSQGAGGGYEQYF.